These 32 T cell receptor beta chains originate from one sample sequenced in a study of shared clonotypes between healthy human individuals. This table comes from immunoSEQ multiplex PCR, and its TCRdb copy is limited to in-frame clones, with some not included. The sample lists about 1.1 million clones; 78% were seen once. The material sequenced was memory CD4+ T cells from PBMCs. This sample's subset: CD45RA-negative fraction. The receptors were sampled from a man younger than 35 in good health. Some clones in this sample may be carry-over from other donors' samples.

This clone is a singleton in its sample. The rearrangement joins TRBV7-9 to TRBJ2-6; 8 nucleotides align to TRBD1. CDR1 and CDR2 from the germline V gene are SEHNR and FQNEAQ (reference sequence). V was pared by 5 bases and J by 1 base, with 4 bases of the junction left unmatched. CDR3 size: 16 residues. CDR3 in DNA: TGTGCCAGCAGCCTCTACAGGGGGTCTGGGGCCAACGTCCTGACTTTC. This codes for CASSLYRGSGANVLTF.

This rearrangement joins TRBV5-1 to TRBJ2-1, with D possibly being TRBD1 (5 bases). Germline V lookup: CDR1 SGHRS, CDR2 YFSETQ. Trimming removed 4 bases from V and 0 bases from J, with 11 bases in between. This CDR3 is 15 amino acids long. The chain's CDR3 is CASSSAGLSYNEQFF. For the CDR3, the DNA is TGCGCCAGCAGCAGTGCAGGGCTCTCCTACAATGAGCAGTTCTTC.

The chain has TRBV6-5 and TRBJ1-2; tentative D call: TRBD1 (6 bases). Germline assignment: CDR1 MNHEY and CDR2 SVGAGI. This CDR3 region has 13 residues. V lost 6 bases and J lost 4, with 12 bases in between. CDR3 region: CASRRRGGYGYTF. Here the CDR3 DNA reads TGTGCCAGCAGGAGGAGGGGGGGCTATGGCTACACCTTC.

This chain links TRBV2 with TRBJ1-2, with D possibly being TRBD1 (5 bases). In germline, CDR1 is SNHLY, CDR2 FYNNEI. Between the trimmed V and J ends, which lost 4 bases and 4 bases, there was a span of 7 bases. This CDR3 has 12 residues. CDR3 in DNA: TGTGCCAGCAGTGGGGGGGGCTATGGCTACACCTTC. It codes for CASSGGGYGYTF.

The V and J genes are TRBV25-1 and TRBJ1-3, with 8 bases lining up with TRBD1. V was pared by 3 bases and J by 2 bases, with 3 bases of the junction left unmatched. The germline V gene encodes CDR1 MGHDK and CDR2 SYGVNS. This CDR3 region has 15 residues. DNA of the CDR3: TGTGCCAGCAGTGACCTACAGGGGGCTGGAAACACCATATATTTT. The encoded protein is CASSDLQGAGNTIYF.

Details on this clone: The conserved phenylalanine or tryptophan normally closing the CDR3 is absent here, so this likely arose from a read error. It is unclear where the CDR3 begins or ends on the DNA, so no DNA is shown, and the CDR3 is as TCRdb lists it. The CDR3 sequence is CASSSIPGPLMV. The J gene is TRBJ1-2, the V gene TRBV6-5. Germline loops: CDR1 MNHEY, CDR2 SVGAGI. The CDR3 is 12 residues long, ends included.

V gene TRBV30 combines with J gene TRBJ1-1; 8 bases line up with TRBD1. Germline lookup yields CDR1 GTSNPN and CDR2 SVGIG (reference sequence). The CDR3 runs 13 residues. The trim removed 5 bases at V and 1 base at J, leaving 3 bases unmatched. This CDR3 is CAWDRGWNTEAFF. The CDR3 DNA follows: TGTGCCTGGGACAGGGGTTGGAACACTGAAGCTTTCTTT. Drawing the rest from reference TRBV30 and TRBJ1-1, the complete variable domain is SQTIHQWPATLVQPVGSPLSLECTVEGTSNPNLYWYRQAAGRGLQLLFYSVGIGQISSEVPQNLSASRPQDRQFILSSKKLLLSDSGFYLCAWDRGWNTEAFFGQGTRLTVV.

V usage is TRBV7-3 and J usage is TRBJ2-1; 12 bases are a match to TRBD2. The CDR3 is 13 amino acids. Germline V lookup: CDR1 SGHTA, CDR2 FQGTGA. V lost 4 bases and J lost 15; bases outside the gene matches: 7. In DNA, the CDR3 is TGTGCCAGCAGCTCACTAGCGGGAGGTAGTTCGTTCTTC. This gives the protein CASSSLAGGSSFF.

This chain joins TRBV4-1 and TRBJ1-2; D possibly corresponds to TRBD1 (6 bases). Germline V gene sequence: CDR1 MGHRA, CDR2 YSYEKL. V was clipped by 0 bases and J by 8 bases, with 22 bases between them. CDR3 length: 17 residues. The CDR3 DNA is TGCGCCAGCAGCCAAGATAACCTCGGCAGGGGCTCTATCGGCTACACCTTC. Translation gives CASSQDNLGRGSIGYTF.

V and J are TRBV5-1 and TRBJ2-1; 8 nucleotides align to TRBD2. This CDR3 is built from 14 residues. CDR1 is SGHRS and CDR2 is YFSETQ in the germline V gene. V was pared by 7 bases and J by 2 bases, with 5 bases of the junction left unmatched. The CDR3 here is CASGLAPTYNEQFF. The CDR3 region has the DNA TGCGCCAGCGGACTAGCTCCTACCTACAATGAGCAGTTCTTC.

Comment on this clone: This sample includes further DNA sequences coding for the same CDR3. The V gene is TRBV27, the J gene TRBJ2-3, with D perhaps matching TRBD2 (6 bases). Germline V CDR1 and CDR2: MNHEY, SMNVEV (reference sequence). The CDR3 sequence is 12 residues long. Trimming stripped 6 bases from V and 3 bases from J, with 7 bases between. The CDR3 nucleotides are TGTGCCAGCAGAGGGAGGACAGATACGCAGTATTTT. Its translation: CASRGRTDTQYF.

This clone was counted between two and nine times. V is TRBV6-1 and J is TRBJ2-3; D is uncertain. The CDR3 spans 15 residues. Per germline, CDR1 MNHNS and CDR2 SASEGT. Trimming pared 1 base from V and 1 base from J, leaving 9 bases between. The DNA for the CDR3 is TGTGCCAGCAGTGAAGGGGGATTGGGCACAGATACGCAGTATTTT. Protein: CASSEGGLGTDTQYF.

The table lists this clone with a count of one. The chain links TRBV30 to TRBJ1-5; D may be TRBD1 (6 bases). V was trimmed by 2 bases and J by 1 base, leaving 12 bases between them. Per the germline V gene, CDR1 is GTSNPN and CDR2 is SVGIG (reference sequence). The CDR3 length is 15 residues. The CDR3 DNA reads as TGTGCCTGGAGTAGTGGCAGGGGAAGCAATCAGCCCCAGCATTTT. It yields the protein CAWSSGRGSNQPQHF.

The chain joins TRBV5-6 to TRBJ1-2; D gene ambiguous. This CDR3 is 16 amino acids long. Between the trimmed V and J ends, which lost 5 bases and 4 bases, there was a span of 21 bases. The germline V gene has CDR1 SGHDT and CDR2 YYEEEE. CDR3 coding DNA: TGTGCCAGCAGTTCAATTAGTCGTCGGGGAATCTATGGCTACACCTTC. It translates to CASSSISRRGIYGYTF.

CDR3 nucleotide sequence: TGTGCCAGTAGTGATTGGGACAGGGCCCTTTCCAATGAGCAGTTCTTC. Protein product: CASSDWDRALSNEQFF. This sequence joins TRBV19 and TRBJ2-1; 9 nucleotides line up with TRBD1. V lost 5 bases and J lost 6; bases outside the gene matches: 11. The CDR3 spans 16 residues. Germline assignment: CDR1 LNHDA and CDR2 SQIVND (reference sequence).

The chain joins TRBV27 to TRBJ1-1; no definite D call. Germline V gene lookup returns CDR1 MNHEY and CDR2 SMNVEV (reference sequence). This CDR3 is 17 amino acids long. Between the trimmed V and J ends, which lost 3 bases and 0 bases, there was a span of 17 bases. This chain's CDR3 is CASSFTIQERMNTEAFF. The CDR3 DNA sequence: TGTGCCAGCAGTTTTACCATTCAAGAGCGGATGAACACTGAAGCTTTCTTT.

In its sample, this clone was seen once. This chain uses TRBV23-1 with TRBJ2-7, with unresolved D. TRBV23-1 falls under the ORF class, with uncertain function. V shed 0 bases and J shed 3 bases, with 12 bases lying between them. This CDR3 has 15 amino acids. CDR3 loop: CASSQSWLRLYEQYF. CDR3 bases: TGCGCCAGCAGTCAATCGTGGCTGCGACTCTACGAGCAGTACTTC.

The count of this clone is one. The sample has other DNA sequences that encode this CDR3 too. The CDR3 loop reads CASSPRQVQETQYF. In DNA form, the CDR3 reads TGCGCCAGCAGCCCCAGACAGGTCCAAGAGACCCAGTACTTC. The gene calls are TRBV5-1 and TRBJ2-5; TRBD1 might be the D (6 bases). Germline V gene data show CDR1 as SGHRS and CDR2 as YFSETQ. With 4 bases removed from V and 1 base from J, the gap between germline ends came to 11 bases. The CDR3 consists of 14 residues. Complete variable domain (other parts from reference TRBV5-1 and TRBJ2-5): KAGVTQTPRYLIKTRGQQVTLSCSPISGHRSVSWYQQTPGQGLQFLFEYFSETQRNKGNFPGRFSGRQFSNSRSEMNVSTLELGDSALYLCASSPRQVQETQYFGPGTRLLVL.

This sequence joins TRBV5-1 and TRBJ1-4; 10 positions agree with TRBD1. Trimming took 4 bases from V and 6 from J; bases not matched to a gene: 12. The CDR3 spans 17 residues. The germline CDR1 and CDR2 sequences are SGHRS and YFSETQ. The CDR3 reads CASSTSRDRGEHEKLFF. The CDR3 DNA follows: TGCGCCAGCAGCACGTCCCGGGACAGGGGAGAACATGAAAAACTGTTTTTT.

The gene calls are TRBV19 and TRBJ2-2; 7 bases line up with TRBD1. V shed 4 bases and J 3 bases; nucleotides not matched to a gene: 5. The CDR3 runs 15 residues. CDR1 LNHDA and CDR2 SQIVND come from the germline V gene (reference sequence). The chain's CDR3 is CASSSRQGYTGELFF. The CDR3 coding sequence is TGTGCCAGTAGTAGTAGACAGGGATACACCGGGGAGCTGTTTTTT.

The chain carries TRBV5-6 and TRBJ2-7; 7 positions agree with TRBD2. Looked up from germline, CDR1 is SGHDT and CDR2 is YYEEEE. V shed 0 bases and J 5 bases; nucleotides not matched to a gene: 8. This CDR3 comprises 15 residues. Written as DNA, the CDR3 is TGTGCCAGCAGCTTGGTAGGCGGGAGCCAGAACGAGCAGTACTTC. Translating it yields CASSLVGGSQNEQYF.

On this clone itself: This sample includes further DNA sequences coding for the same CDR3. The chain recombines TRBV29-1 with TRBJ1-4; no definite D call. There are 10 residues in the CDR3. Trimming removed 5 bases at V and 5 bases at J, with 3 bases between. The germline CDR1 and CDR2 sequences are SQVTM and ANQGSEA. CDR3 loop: CSVLNEKLFF. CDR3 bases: TGCAGCGTTTTAAATGAAAAACTGTTTTTT.

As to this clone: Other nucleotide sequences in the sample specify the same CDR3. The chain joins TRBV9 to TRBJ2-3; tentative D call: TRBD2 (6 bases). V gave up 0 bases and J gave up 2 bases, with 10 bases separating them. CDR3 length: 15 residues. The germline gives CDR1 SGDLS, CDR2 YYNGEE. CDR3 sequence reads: CASSVAPGLTDTQYF. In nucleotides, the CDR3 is TGTGCCAGCAGCGTAGCCCCGGGACTCACAGATACGCAGTATTTT.

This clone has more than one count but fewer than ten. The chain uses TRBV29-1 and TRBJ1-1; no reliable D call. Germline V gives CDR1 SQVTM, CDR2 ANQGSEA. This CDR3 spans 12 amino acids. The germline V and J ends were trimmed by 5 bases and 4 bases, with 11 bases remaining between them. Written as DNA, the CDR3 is TGCAGCGTTTACGGGGAGAGCACTGAAGCTTTCTTT. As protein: CSVYGESTEAFF.

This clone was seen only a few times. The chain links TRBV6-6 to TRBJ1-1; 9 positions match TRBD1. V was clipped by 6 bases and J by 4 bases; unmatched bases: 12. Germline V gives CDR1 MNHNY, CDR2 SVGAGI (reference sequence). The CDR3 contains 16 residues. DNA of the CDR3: TGTGCCAGCAGGAGGGACAGGGAAGCGGGCGGCACTGAAGCTTTCTTT. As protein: CASRRDREAGGTEAFF.

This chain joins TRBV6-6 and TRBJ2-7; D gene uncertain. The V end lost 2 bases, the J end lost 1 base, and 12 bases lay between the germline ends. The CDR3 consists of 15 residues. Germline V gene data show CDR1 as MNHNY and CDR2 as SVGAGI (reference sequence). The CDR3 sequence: CASSYGSPYSYEQYF. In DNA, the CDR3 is TGTGCCAGCAGTTACGGCAGCCCGTATTCCTACGAGCAGTACTTC.

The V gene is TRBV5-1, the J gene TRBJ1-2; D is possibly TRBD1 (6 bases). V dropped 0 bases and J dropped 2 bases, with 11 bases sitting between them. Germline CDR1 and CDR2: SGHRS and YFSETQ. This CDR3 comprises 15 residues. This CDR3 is CASSLGLGGNYGYTF. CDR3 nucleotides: TGCGCCAGCAGCTTGGGGCTCGGGGGCAACTATGGCTACACCTTC.

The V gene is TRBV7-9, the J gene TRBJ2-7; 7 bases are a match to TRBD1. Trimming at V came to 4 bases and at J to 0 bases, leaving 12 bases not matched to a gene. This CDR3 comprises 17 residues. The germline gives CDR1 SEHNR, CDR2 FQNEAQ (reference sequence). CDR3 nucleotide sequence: TGTGCCAGCAGCTCACCTCACTGGGACAGTCTCTCCTACGAGCAGTACTTC. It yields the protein CASSSPHWDSLSYEQYF.

The CDR3 here is CASSLARQIDETQYF. The CDR3 bases are TGTGCCAGCAGCTTGGCCCGGCAGATCGACGAGACCCAGTACTTC. The genes are TRBV5-4 and TRBJ2-5; D remains ambiguous. This CDR3 has 15 amino acids. V lost 0 bases and J 5 bases, leaving 14 bases between the germline ends. Germline CDR1 reads SGHNT; CDR2 reads YYREEE (reference sequence).

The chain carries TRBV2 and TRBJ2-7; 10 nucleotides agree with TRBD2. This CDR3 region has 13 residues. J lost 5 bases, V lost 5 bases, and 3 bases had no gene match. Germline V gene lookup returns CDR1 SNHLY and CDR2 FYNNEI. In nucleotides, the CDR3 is TGTGCCAGCAGTATTAGCGGGAGGAACGAGCAGTACTTC. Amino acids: CASSISGRNEQYF.

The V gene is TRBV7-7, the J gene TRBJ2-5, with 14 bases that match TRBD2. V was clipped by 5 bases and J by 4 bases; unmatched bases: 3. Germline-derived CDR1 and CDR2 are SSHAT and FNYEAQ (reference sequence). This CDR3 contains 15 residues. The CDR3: CASSLGLAGVETQYF. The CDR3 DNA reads TGTGCCAGCAGCCTGGGACTAGCGGGAGTAGAGACCCAGTACTTC.

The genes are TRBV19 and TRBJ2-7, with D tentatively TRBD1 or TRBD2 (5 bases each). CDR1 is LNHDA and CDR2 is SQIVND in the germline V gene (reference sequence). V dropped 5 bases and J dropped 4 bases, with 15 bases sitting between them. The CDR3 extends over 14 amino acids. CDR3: CASSLQGELYEQYF. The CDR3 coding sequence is TGTGCCAGTAGTTTGCAGGGAGAACTTTACGAGCAGTACTTC.